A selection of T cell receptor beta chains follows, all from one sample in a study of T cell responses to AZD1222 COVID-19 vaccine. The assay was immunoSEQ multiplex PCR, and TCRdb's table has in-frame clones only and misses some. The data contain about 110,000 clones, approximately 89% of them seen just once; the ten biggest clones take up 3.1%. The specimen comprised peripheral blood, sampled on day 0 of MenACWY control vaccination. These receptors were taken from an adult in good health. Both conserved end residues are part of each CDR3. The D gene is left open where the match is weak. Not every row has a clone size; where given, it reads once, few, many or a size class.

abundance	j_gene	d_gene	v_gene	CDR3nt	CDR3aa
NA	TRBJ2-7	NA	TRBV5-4	TGTGCCAGCAGCTTGGTCGGGACTCGCTCCTACGAGCAGTACTTC	CASSLVGTRSYEQYF
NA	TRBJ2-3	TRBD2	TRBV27	TGTGCCAGCAGTTTAGTTAGAACTAGCGGCACAGATACGCAGTATTTT	CASSLVRTSGTDTQYF
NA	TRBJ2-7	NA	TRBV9	TGTGCCAGCAGCCCAAATCCGGGACGGGAGCTCTACGAGCAGTACTTC	CASSPNPGRELYEQYF
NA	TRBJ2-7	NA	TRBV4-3	TGCGCCAGCAGCCCTACTCGGGCCCACGAGCAGTACTTC	CASSPTRAHEQYF
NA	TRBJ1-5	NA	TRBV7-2	TGTGCCAGCAGCTTAGGGCCAGGGTATCAGCCCCAGCATTTT	CASSLGPGYQPQHF
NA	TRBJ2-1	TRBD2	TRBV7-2	TGTGCCAGCATACGTCAACCGGGACTAGCGGGGGGAAAGAACAATGAGCAGTTCTTC	CASIRQPGLAGGKNNEQFF
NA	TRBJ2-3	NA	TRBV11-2	TGTGCCAGCAGCCCGAGACCGGGACACTCACAAACAGATACGCAGTATTTT	CASSPRPGHSQTDTQYF
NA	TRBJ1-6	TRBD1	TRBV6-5	TGTGCCAGCAGTTACTCCCGGACAGGGGATTCACCCCTCCACTTT	CASSYSRTGDSPLHF
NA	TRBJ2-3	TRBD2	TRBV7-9	TGTGCCAGCAGCTTAGCTAGTGGCGGGGGGGTCACAGATACGCAGTATTTT	CASSLASGGGVTDTQYF
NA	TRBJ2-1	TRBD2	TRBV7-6	TGTGCCAGCAGCTTACTAGCGGGGGGCAGAAATGAGCAGTTCTTC	CASSLLAGGRNEQFF
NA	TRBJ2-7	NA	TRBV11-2	TGTGCCAGCAGCTTAGATCAGGCAGACTACGAGCAGTACTTC	CASSLDQADYEQYF
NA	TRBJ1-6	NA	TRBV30	TGTGCCTGGTCCTCCCTTGGGGGGGATTCACCCCTCCACTTT	CAWSSLGGDSPLHF
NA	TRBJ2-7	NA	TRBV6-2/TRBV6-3	TGTGCCAGCAGCCCTGGACAGATCCCTCTCCACGAGCAGTACTTC	CASSPGQIPLHEQYF
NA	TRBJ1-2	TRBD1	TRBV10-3	TGTGCCATCAGTGGACAGGGTGGTTACTATGGCTACACCTTC	CAISGQGGYYGYTF
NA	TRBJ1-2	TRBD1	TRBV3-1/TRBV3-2	TGTGCCAGCAGCCAAGAACAACTAGGGGGCGTCAACTATGGCTACACCTTC	CASSQEQLGGVNYGYTF
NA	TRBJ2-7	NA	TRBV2	TGTGCCAGCAGTGATAGAGGCGAGCAGTACTTC	CASSDRGEQYF
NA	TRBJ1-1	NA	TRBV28	TGTGCCAGCAGTTCGGCAGGGATGAACACTGAAGCTTTCTTT	CASSSAGMNTEAFF
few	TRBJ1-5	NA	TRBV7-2	TGTGCCAGCAGCCTGATGAAGGGAGTTAGCAATCAGCCCCAGCATTTT	CASSLMKGVSNQPQHF
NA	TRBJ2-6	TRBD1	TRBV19	TGTGCCAGTAGTGGGGGACAGAATTCACTACCTGGGGCCAACGTCCTGACTTTC	CASSGGQNSLPGANVLTF
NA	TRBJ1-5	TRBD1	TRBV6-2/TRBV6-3	TGTGCCAGCAGTTCCACAGGGGACAATCAGCCCCAGCATTTT	CASSSTGDNQPQHF
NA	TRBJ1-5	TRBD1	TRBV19	TGTGCCAGCCGGGACAGGGCCAATCAGCCCCAGCATTTT	CASRDRANQPQHF
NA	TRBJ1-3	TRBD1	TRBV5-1	TGCGCCAGCAGCGCCACACAGGGGTCCGGTGGAAACACCATATATTTT	CASSATQGSGGNTIYF
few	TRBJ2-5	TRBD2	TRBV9	TGTGCCAGCAGCCCGTGGACTAGCGGGGGGGAAGAGACCCAGTACTTC	CASSPWTSGGEETQYF
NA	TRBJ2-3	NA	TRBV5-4	TGTGCCAGCAGCTTGGACACAGATACGCAGTATTTT	CASSLDTDTQYF
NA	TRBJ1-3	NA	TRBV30	TGTGCCTGTTCTAAAGGCCCCGGAGCCTTTGGAAACACCATATATTTT	CACSKGPGAFGNTIYF
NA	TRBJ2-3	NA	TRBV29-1	TGCAGCGTTTACGGGGCGCCTGGGGTCCCAGATACGCAGTATTTT	CSVYGAPGVPDTQYF
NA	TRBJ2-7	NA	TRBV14	TGTGCCAGCAGCCAAGACTTCCAGGGGGAGGACTACGAGCAGTACTTC	CASSQDFQGEDYEQYF
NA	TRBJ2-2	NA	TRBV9	TGTGCCAGCAGCGTAGAAGGACAGCCAGACACCGGGGAGCTGTTTTTT	CASSVEGQPDTGELFF
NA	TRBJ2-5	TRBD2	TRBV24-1	TGTGCCACCAGTGACCCGGCCCGGGGGGGGCCCCAGTACTTC	CATSDPARGGPQYF
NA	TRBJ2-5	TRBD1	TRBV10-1	TGCGCCAGCAGCGTAACAGGGGAAGGTGGGACCCAGTACTTC	CASSVTGEGGTQYF
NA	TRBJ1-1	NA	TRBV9	TGTGCCAGCAGCGCTACGACGGGGAACACTGAAGCTTTCTTT	CASSATTGNTEAFF